This TCR beta chain comes out of a study of T cell changes during pregnancy in multiple sclerosis. The assay was immunoSEQ multiplex PCR, and TCRdb's table has in-frame clones only and misses some. The data contain around 19,000 clones, about 87% of them singletons. CDR3 size: 13 residues. Germline CDR1 reads LNHDA; CDR2 reads SQIVND (reference sequence). V was shortened by 8 bases and J by 1 base, with 11 bases between the two germline ends. The V call is TRBV19, the J call TRBJ1-1; no firm D call. The TCR was taken from a female donor in good health, enrolled as a control in a pregnancy study. The starting material was CD8+ T cells from peripheral blood mononuclear cells, obtained in the third trimester of pregnancy. CDR3 protein: CASFRRSNTEAFF. CDR3 bases: TGTGCCAGTTTTAGGAGGTCGAACACTGAAGCTTTCTTT. The whole variable domain, remainder taken from reference TRBV19 and TRBJ1-1, is DGGITQSPKYLFRKEGQNVTLSCEQNLNHDAMYWYRQDPGQGLRLIYYSQIVNDFQKGDIAEGYSVSREKKESFPLTVTSAQKNPTAFYLCASFRRSNTEAFFGQGTRLTVV.